This entry is about one T cell receptor (beta chain). The antigen is unknown. The sample comes from a study of blood T cells in healthy people across ages. Study results and caveats: In the absence of known donor CMV status, changes in expanded clonotypes were possibly confounded.

V lost 2 bases, J lost 6 bases, and 4 bases stayed unmatched. Germline CDR1 and CDR2: MNHEY and SVGEGT. CDR3 size: 15 residues. Sample-barcoded 5' priming and a J-beta primer mix drove a second PCR of roughly 6 to 12 cycles. TCRdb used MiXCR to reprocess the 5' RACE reads, holding one entry per CDR3 protein. The repertoire has roughly 860,000 distinct CDR3 sequences, about 62% of them found once; the top ten carry 25% to 35%. The TCR sequence derives from a man younger than 40 in good health. The genes are TRBV6-2 or TRBV6-3 and TRBJ2-7, with 13 bases fitting TRBD2. Sequencing input: blood. The CDR3 DNA reads as TGTGCCAGCAGTTACGCTGGACTAGCGGGGGTCGAGCAGTACTTC. It yields the protein CASSYAGLAGVEQYF.